Included here is one T cell receptor beta chain sequence, with context. The data originate from a study of patients and donors after allogeneic stem cell transplantation. The ends lost 2 bases at V and 9 bases at J; junction bases unmatched: 10. CDR3 length: 15 residues. From germline, CDR1 is DFQATT and CDR2 SNEGSKA (reference sequence). TCRdb reprocessed the RT-PCR reads via MiXCR and lists one record per CDR3 protein. The table shows about 200,000 distinct CDR3 sequences, with 35% to 45% occurring only once. The chain is built from TRBV20-1 and TRBJ2-1, with 10 bases identical to TRBD1. The sample comprised blood, either unsorted or a sorted T cell fraction (not recorded which). The receptor comes from a human donor who was either an allogeneic HSCT recipient or a stem cell or donor lymphocyte infusion donor (not recorded which). It is not recorded whose cells these are; they may come from a transplant donor. The CDR3 region is CSARTQTGGAGEQFF. In nucleotides, the CDR3 is TGCAGTGCTAGAACCCAGACAGGGGGCGCGGGTGAGCAGTTCTTC.